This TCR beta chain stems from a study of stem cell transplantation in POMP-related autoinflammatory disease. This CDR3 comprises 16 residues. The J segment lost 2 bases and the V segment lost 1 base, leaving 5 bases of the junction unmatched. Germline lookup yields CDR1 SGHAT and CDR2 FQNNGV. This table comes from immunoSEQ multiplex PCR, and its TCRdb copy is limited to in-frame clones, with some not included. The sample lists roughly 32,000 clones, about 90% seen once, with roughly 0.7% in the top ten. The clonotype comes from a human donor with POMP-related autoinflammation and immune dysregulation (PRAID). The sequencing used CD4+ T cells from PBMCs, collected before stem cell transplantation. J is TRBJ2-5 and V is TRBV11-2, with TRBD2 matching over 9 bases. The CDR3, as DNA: TGTGCCAGCAGCTTAGGACCCCTAGCGGGGCAAGAGACCCAGTACTTC. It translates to CASSLGPLAGQETQYF.